This T cell receptor beta chain was found in a study of blood T cell repertoires in COVID-19 (dated by TCRdb to about 2020). At the level of the whole study: Collaborator samples came from the United States, Italy and Spain and covered acute and convalescent phases of COVID-19. The sample metadata nearly always contained a de-identified subject ID, COVID-19 status, age in years and sex. The repertoires were released in a freely available public database meant as a resource for research on the immune response to SARS-CoV-2. The material from the prospective study consisted of cDNA or gDNA derived from T cells, B-cell-depleted T cells, or PBMCs. Deeply sampled blood TCRbeta repertoires from subjects exposed to, actively infected with, or recovered from COVID-19 were included in the dataset. Samples were obtained from the ongoing ImmuneRACE study (first 160 participants) and from over 1,000 subjects provided by 6 global collaborators. HLA class I and class II types, where available, came from metadata supplied by the sample provider rather than from assay-based typing. What the authors observed across the whole study: Clinical and demographic metadata were provided uncurated, with the amount varying by source and participant.

The collaborating institutions used their own protocols to collect whole blood in K2EDTA tubes. Collaborator samples were shipped for TCRbeta analysis as frozen whole blood, isolated PBMCs, or DNA extracted from either sample type. This clone appeared once. Its cognate antigen has yet to be identified. No per-base quality is available; no much larger clone lies one base away. TCRbeta CDR3 regions were amplified from genomic DNA using the immunoSEQ Assay, a bias-controlled multiplex PCR. Per the authors' processing: Within the assay, amplification of reference gene primers was used to estimate how many nucleated cells each sample contained. Sequence reads were collapsed and filtered to measure the absolute abundance of every unique TCRbeta CDR3 rearrangement. For each sample, productive Simpson clonality was calculated by taking the square root of Simpson's diversity index across productive rearrangements. TCRdb took over this immuneACCESS table, retaining in-frame rearrangements with V and J assigned. Such tables are incomplete; in checked studies, under half of the missing clones stem from an unresolved V gene, and the remainder is unexplained. V and J calls and clone size are as listed in that table; D and trimming were resolved from the DNA. The sample records about 130,000 clones, about 80% of which are singletons. The ten largest make up 8% to 10% of the sample.

The germline V gene (reference sequence) sets CDR1 to LNHDA and CDR2 to SQIVND. Trimming leaves V shorter by 5 bases and J shorter by 5 bases, with the junction holding 21 bases beyond the gene matches. The CDR3 has 19 amino acids, counting the end cysteine and phenylalanine. The only DNA kept is the CDR3, 57 bases in frame from the first base. Source material: peripheral blood. The rearrangement joined TRBV19 to TRBJ2-3; 8 bases in the middle match TRBD2. The sequence came from a man in his forties with active or convalescent COVID-19. The DNA reads TGTGCCAGTAGTCTGAGAGGAGCGGGGGCCTCCCAAGTAGGAGATACGCAGTATTTT. This gives the protein CASSLRGAGASQVGDTQYF.